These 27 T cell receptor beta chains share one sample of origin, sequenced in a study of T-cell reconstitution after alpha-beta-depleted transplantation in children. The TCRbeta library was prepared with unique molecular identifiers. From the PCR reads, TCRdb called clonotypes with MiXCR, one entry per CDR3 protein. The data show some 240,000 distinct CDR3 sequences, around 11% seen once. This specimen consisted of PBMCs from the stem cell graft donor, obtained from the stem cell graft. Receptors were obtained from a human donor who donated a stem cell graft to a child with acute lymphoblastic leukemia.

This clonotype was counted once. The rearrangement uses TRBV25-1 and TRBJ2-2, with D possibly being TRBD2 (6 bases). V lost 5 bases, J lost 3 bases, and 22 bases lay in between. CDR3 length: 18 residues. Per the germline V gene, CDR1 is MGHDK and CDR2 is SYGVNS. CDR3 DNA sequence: TGTGCCAGCAGTAAAAATCCGGGGAGGATTGTTTACACCGGGGAGCTGTTTTTT. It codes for CASSKNPGRIVYTGELFF.

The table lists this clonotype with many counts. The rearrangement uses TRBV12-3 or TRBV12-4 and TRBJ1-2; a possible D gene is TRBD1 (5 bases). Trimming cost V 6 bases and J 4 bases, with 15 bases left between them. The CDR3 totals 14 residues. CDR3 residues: CASRQSAQGYGYTF. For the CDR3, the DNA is TGTGCCAGCAGGCAATCAGCCCAGGGCTATGGCTACACCTTC.

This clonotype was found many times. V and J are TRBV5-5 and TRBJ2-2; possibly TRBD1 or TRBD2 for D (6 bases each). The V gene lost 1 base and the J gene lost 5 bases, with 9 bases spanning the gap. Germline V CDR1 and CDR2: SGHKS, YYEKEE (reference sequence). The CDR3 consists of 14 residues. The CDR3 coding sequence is TGTGCCAGCAGCTTGATAGGGGGGACCGGGGAGCTGTTTTTT. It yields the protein CASSLIGGTGELFF. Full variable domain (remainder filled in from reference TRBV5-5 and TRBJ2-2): DAGVTQSPTHLIKTRGQQVTLRCSPISGHKSVSWYQQVLGQGPQFIFQYYEKEERGRGNFPDRFSARQFPNYSSELNVNALLLGDSALYLCASSLIGGTGELFFGEGSRLTVL.

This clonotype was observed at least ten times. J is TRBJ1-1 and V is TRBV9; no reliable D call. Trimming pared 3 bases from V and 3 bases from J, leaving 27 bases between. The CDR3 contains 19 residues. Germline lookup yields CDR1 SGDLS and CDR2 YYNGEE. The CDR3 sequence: CASSAFGVLLGGTDTEAFF. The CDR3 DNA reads TGTGCCAGCAGCGCCTTCGGGGTACTTCTAGGAGGAACCGACACTGAAGCTTTCTTT.

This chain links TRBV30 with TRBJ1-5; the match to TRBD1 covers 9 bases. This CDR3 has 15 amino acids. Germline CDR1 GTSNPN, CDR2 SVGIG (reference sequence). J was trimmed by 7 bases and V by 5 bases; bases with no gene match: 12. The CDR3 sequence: CAWASGTGRIQPQHF. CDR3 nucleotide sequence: TGTGCCTGGGCGTCCGGGACAGGGCGGATCCAGCCCCAGCATTTT.

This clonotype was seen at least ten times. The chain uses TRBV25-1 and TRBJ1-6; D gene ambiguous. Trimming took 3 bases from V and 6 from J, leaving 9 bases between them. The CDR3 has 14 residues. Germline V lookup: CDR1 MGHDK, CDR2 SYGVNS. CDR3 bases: TGTGCCAGCAGTGATCCCAGGAGTAATTCACCCCTCCACTTT. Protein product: CASSDPRSNSPLHF.

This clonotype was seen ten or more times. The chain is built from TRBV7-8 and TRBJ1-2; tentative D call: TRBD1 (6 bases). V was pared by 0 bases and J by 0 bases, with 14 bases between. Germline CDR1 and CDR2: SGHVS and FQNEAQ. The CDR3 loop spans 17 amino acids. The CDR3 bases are TGTGCCAGCAGCTTAGCGGGGATGGGGGCTGCTAACTATGGCTACACCTTC. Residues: CASSLAGMGAANYGYTF.

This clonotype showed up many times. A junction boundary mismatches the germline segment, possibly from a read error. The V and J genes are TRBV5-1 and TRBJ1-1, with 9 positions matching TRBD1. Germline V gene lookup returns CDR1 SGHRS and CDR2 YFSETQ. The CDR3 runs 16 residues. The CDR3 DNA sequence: TGCGCCAGCAGCCGAGCCGGACAGGGGTTGAATACTGAAGCTTTCTTT. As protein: CASSRAGQGLNTEAFF.

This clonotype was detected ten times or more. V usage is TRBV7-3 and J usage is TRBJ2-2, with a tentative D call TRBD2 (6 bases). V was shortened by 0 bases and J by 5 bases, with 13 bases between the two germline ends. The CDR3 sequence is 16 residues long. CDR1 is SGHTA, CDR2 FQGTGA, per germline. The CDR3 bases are TGTGCCAGCAGCTTAACTGCAGGGAGGCCGACCGGGGAGCTGTTTTTT. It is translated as CASSLTAGRPTGELFF. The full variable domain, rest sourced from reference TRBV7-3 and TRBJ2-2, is GAGVSQTPSNKVTEKGKYVELRCDPISGHTALYWYRQSLGQGPEFLIYFQGTGAADDSGLPNDRFFAVRPEGSVSTLKIQRTERGDSAVYLCASSLTAGRPTGELFFGEGSRLTVL.

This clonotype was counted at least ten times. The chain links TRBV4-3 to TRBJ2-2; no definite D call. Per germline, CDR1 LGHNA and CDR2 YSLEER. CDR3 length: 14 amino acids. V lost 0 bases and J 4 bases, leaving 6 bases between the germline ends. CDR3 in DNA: TGCGCCAGCAGCCAAGAACCCGCCACCGGGGAGCTGTTTTTT. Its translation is CASSQEPATGELFF.

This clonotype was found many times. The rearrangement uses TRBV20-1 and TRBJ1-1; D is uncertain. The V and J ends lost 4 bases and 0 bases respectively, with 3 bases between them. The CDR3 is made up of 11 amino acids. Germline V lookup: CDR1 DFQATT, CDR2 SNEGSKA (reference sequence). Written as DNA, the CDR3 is TGCAGTGCTATAATGAACACTGAAGCTTTCTTT. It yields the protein CSAIMNTEAFF.

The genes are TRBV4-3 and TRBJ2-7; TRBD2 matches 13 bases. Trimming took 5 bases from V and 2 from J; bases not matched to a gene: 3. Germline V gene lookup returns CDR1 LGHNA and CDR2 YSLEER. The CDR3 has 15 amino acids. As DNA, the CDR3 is TGCGCCAGCAGCGAAGGGACTAGCGGGGCCTACGAGCAGTACTTC. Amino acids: CASSEGTSGAYEQYF.

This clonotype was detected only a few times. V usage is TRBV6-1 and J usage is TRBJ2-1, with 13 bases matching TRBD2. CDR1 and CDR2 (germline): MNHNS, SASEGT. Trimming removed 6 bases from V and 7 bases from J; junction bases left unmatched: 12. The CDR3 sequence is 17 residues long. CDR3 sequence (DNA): TGTGCCAGCAGCCTCACTAGCGGGGGGGCCAGGGGGAATGAGCAGTTCTTC. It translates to CASSLTSGGARGNEQFF.

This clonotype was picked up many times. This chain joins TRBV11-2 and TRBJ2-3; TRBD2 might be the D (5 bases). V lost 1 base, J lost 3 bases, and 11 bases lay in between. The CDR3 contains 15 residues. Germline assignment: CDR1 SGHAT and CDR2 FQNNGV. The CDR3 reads CASSLVGTRTDTQYF. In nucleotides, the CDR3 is TGTGCCAGCAGCTTAGTTGGCACTAGAACAGATACGCAGTATTTT.

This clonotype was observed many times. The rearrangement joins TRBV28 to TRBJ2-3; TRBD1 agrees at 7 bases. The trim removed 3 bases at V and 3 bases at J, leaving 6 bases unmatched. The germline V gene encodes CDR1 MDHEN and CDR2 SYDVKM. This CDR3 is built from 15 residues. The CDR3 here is CASSFRQGHTDTQYF. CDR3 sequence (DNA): TGTGCCAGCAGTTTCCGACAGGGACATACAGATACGCAGTATTTT.

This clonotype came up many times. The CDR3, as DNA: TGCAGTGCCCCGTCAGGCTGGCAGGACCTCTTTCACACAGATACGCAGTATTTT. Residues: CSAPSGWQDLFHTDTQYF. The V and J genes are TRBV20-1 and TRBJ2-3; D uncertain. Germline V lookup: CDR1 DFQATT, CDR2 SNEGSKA (reference sequence). The V end lost 6 bases, the J end lost 2 bases, and 27 bases lay between the germline ends. The CDR3 runs to 18 residues.

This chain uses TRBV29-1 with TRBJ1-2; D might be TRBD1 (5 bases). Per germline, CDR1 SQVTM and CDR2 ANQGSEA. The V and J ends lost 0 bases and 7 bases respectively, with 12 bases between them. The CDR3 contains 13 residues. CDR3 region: CSVEDRGLGGYTF. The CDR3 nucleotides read TGCAGCGTTGAAGATAGGGGTCTGGGTGGCTACACCTTC.

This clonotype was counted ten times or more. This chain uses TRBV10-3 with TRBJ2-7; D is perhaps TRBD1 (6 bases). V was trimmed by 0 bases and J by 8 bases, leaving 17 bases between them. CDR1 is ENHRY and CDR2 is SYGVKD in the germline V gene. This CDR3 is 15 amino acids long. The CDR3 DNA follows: TGTGCCATCAGTGAGTCGAGGTCGGCAGGGGAAAAGCAGTACTTC. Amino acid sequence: CAISESRSAGEKQYF.

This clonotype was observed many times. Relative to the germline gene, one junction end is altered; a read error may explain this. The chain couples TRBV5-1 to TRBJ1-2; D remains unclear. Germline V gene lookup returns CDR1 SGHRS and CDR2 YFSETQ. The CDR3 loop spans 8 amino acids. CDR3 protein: CASDGYTF. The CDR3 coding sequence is TGTGCCTCGGATGGCTACACCTTC.

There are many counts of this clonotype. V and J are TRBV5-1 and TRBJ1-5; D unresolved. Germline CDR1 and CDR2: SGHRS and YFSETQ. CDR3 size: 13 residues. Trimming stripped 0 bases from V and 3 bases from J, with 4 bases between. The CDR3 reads CASSLDVNQPQHF. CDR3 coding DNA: TGCGCCAGCAGCTTGGACGTCAATCAGCCCCAGCATTTT. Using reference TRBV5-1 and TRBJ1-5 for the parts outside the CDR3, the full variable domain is KAGVTQTPRYLIKTRGQQVTLSCSPISGHRSVSWYQQTPGQGLQFLFEYFSETQRNKGNFPGRFSGRQFSNSRSEMNVSTLELGDSALYLCASSLDVNQPQHFGDGTRLSIL.

The CDR3 is CASSVERGGVNEQFF. CDR3 in DNA: TGTGCCAGCAGCGTCGAGCGGGGGGGCGTGAATGAGCAGTTCTTC. The chain joins TRBV9 to TRBJ2-1; 10 bases line up with TRBD2. With 2 bases clipped from V and 7 bases from J, the junction kept 6 bases outside the gene matches. The CDR3 has 15 residues. Germline V CDR1 and CDR2: SGDLS, YYNGEE.

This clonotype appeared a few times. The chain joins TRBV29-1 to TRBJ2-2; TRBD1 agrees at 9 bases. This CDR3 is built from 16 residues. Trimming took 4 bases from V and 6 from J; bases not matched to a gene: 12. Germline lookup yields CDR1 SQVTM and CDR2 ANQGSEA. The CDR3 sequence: CSVAHSQGASSGELFF. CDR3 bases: TGCAGCGTTGCCCATTCACAGGGGGCGAGCTCCGGGGAGCTGTTTTTT.

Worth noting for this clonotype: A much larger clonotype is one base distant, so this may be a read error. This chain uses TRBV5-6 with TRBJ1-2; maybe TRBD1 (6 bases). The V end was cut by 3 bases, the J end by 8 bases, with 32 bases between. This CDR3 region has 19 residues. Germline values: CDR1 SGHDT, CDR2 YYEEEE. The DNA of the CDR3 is TGTGCCAGCAGCTCTCTAATCGAGGCGAGGACAGTGGGCATTGTGGGCTACACCTTC. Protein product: CASSSLIEARTVGIVGYTF.

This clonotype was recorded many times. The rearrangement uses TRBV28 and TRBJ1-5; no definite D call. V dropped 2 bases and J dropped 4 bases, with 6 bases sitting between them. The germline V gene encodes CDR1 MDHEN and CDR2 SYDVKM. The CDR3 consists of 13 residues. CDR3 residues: CASSLVGNQPQHF. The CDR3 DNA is TGTGCCAGCAGTTTAGTGGGAAATCAGCCCCAGCATTTT.

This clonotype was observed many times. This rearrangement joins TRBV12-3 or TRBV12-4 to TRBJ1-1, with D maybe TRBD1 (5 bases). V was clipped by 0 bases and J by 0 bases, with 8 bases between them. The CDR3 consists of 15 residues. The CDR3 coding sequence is TGTGCCAGCAGTTTAGCGCAGACAGTGAACACTGAAGCTTTCTTT. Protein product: CASSLAQTVNTEAFF.

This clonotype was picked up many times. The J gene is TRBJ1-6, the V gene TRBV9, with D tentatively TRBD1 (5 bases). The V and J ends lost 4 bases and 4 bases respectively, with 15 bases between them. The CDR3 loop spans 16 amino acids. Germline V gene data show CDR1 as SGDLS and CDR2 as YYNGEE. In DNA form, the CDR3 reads TGTGCCAGCAGCCCCCCCGGGGGGGGTTATAATTCACCCCTCCACTTT. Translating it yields CASSPPGGGYNSPLHF.

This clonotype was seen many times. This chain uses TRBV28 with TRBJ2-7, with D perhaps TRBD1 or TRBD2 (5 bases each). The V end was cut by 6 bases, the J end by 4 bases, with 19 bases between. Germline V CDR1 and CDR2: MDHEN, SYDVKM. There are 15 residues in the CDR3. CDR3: CASRTSEGRAYEQYF. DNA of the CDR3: TGTGCCAGCAGAACGAGCGAGGGGCGGGCATACGAGCAGTACTTC.